These T cell receptor beta chains were read from a single sample in a study of identical twins. Via MiXCR, TCRdb re-called the 5' RACE reads, giving one row per CDR3 protein. The profile shows about 520,000 distinct CDR3 sequences, about 20% of them singletons. These same data were also listed under a study on T cells expressing NK-cell markers.

Sequencing was performed on CD4+ T cells sorted from blood. All receptors come from a woman aged 18-29 years in good health. Both conserved end residues are part of each CDR3. A D gene is named only where the DNA matches it firmly. Rows give clone size only sometimes, using once, few, many, or a class for an expanded clone.

J gene: TRBJ1-2
D gene: NA
V gene: TRBV7-9
clone size: NA
CDR3 protein: CASSFGEDGYTF
CDR3 DNA: TGTGCCAGCAGCTTTGGGGAGGATGGCTACACCTTC

J gene: TRBJ1-5
D gene: NA
V gene: TRBV20-1
clone size: many
CDR3 protein: CSAGGGLGQPQHF
CDR3 DNA: TGCAGTGCCGGCGGGGGGCTAGGTCAGCCCCAGCATTTT

J gene: TRBJ2-1
D gene: NA
V gene: TRBV20-1
clone size: NA
CDR3 protein: CSARVSGPYNEQFF
CDR3 DNA: TGCAGTGCTAGAGTGAGCGGGCCCTACAATGAGCAGTTCTTC

J gene: TRBJ2-6
D gene: NA
V gene: TRBV12-3/TRBV12-4
clone size: many
CDR3 protein: CASSLSSGANVLTF
CDR3 DNA: TGTGCCAGCAGTTTAAGCTCTGGGGCCAACGTCCTGACTTTC

J gene: TRBJ2-3
D gene: TRBD2
V gene: TRBV7-9
clone size: NA
CDR3 protein: CASSTGLAGAADTQYF
CDR3 DNA: TGTGCCAGCAGCACCGGACTAGCGGGAGCGGCAGATACGCAGTATTTT

J gene: TRBJ2-7
D gene: TRBD2
V gene: TRBV6-2/TRBV6-3
clone size: few
CDR3 protein: CASSPLGGTSYEQYF
CDR3 DNA: TGTGCCAGCAGCCCACTGGGAGGGACTTCCTACGAGCAGTACTTC

J gene: TRBJ2-7
D gene: TRBD1
V gene: TRBV28
clone size: NA
CDR3 protein: CASISGQGSHAPYF
CDR3 DNA: TGTGCCAGCATTTCGGGACAGGGTTCCCACGCACCGTACTTC

J gene: TRBJ2-3
D gene: NA
V gene: TRBV5-1
clone size: NA
CDR3 protein: CASSLAARLADTDTQYF
CDR3 DNA: TGCGCCAGCAGCTTGGCCGCCCGGCTAGCAGACACAGATACGCAGTATTTT

J gene: TRBJ2-1
D gene: TRBD2
V gene: TRBV9
clone size: once
CDR3 protein: CASSRGSGSGNEQFF
CDR3 DNA: TGTGCCAGCAGCCGGGGGAGCGGGAGTGGCAATGAGCAGTTCTTC

J gene: TRBJ2-3
D gene: TRBD2
V gene: TRBV6-1
clone size: few
CDR3 protein: CASRRLATDTQYF
CDR3 DNA: TGTGCCAGCCGAAGACTAGCGACAGATACGCAGTATTTT

J gene: TRBJ1-4
D gene: NA
V gene: TRBV6-5
clone size: few
CDR3 protein: CASSYSPSEKLFF
CDR3 DNA: TGTGCCAGCAGTTATAGTCCTTCCGAAAAACTGTTTTTT

J gene: TRBJ1-2
D gene: NA
V gene: TRBV20-1
clone size: NA
CDR3 protein: CSATLVGEDGYTF
CDR3 DNA: TGCAGTGCTACTCTAGTAGGGGAGGATGGCTACACCTTC

J gene: TRBJ2-5
D gene: NA
V gene: TRBV7-2
clone size: NA
CDR3 protein: CASSYTWDGTQYF
CDR3 DNA: TGTGCCAGCAGTTATACGTGGGACGGGACCCAGTACTTC

J gene: TRBJ2-7
D gene: TRBD2
V gene: TRBV5-6
clone size: many
CDR3 protein: CASSLWEGEQYF
CDR3 DNA: TGTGCCAGCAGCCTATGGGAGGGCGAGCAGTACTTC

J gene: TRBJ2-7
D gene: TRBD2
V gene: TRBV5-1
clone size: few
CDR3 protein: CASSLALSGGIYEQYF
CDR3 DNA: TGCGCCAGCAGCTTGGCCTTGAGCGGGGGAATTTACGAGCAGTACTTC

J gene: TRBJ2-7
D gene: NA
V gene: TRBV6-5
clone size: few
CDR3 protein: CASSYSRRHLDEQYF
CDR3 DNA: TGTGCCAGCAGTTACAGCCGACGCCACCTGGACGAGCAGTACTTC

J gene: TRBJ1-2
D gene: NA
V gene: TRBV12-3/TRBV12-4
clone size: NA
CDR3 protein: CASSLLASYGYTF
CDR3 DNA: TGTGCCAGCAGTTTATTAGCCAGCTATGGCTACACCTTC

J gene: TRBJ1-3
D gene: NA
V gene: TRBV20-1
clone size: NA
CDR3 protein: CSARPAGEDTIYF
CDR3 DNA: TGCAGTGCTAGACCTGCTGGGGAAGACACCATATATTTT

J gene: TRBJ1-6
D gene: TRBD1
V gene: TRBV18
clone size: NA
CDR3 protein: CASSPSRDRSNSPLHF
CDR3 DNA: TGTGCCAGCTCACCCTCCCGGGACAGGAGTAACTCACCCCTCCACTTT

J gene: TRBJ2-1
D gene: TRBD2
V gene: TRBV7-9
clone size: NA
CDR3 protein: CAISAGSSSYNEQFF
CDR3 DNA: TGTGCCATATCAGCGGGAAGCAGCTCCTACAATGAGCAGTTCTTC

J gene: TRBJ1-5
D gene: NA
V gene: TRBV6-6
clone size: NA
CDR3 protein: CASFEGGQPQHF
CDR3 DNA: TGTGCCAGTTTTGAGGGAGGTCAGCCCCAGCATTTT

J gene: TRBJ1-2
D gene: TRBD1
V gene: TRBV12-3/TRBV12-4
clone size: NA
CDR3 protein: CASSFTTGTGVYGYTF
CDR3 DNA: TGTGCCAGCAGTTTTACTACCGGGACAGGGGTCTATGGCTACACCTTC

J gene: TRBJ1-1
D gene: TRBD1
V gene: TRBV5-5
clone size: NA
CDR3 protein: CASSFRRGQPNTEAFF
CDR3 DNA: TGTGCCAGCAGCTTCCGAAGGGGGCAGCCGAACACTGAAGCTTTCTTT

J gene: TRBJ1-3
D gene: NA
V gene: TRBV5-1
clone size: few
CDR3 protein: CASGENSGNTIYF
CDR3 DNA: TGCGCCAGCGGGGAGAACTCTGGAAACACCATATATTTT

J gene: TRBJ2-7
D gene: NA
V gene: TRBV6-5
clone size: many
CDR3 protein: CASSSQGGQAYEQYF
CDR3 DNA: TGTGCCAGCAGTTCCCAAGGCGGGCAGGCCTACGAGCAGTACTTC

J gene: TRBJ2-5
D gene: NA
V gene: TRBV10-3
clone size: NA
CDR3 protein: CAIRRTADRETQYF
CDR3 DNA: TGTGCCATCAGACGTACAGCGGATAGAGAGACCCAGTACTTC

J gene: TRBJ2-7
D gene: NA
V gene: TRBV20-1
clone size: NA
CDR3 protein: CSARWGPYEQYF
CDR3 DNA: TGCAGTGCCCGCTGGGGGCCCTACGAGCAGTACTTC

J gene: TRBJ2-7
D gene: TRBD1
V gene: TRBV5-1
clone size: NA
CDR3 protein: CASSFSFGQGTYEQYF
CDR3 DNA: TGCGCCAGCAGCTTTTCGTTTGGACAGGGGACCTACGAGCAGTACTTC

J gene: TRBJ1-2
D gene: NA
V gene: TRBV10-3
clone size: few
CDR3 protein: CAINAAPHGYTF
CDR3 DNA: TGTGCCATCAACGCTGCCCCCCATGGCTACACCTTC

J gene: TRBJ1-5
D gene: NA
V gene: TRBV12-3/TRBV12-4
clone size: many
CDR3 protein: CASSSEYQPQHF
CDR3 DNA: TGTGCCAGCAGTTCAGAATATCAGCCCCAGCATTTT

J gene: TRBJ2-3
D gene: NA
V gene: TRBV20-1
clone size: few
CDR3 protein: CSAGEDRQDTQYF
CDR3 DNA: TGCAGTGCTGGGGAGGATCGCCAGGATACGCAGTATTTT

J gene: TRBJ1-1
D gene: NA
V gene: TRBV7-9
clone size: NA
CDR3 protein: CASSRGTHLGTEAFF
CDR3 DNA: TGTGCCAGCAGCCGCGGGACTCACTTGGGCACTGAAGCTTTCTTT

J gene: TRBJ2-1
D gene: NA
V gene: TRBV7-2
clone size: NA
CDR3 protein: CASSGLENEQFF
CDR3 DNA: TGTGCCAGCAGTGGACTGGAAAATGAGCAGTTCTTC

J gene: TRBJ2-1
D gene: TRBD2
V gene: TRBV12-3/TRBV12-4
clone size: NA
CDR3 protein: CASSPSEAGVNEQFF
CDR3 DNA: TGTGCCAGCAGTCCAAGTGAAGCGGGGGTCAATGAGCAGTTCTTC

J gene: TRBJ1-5
D gene: TRBD1
V gene: TRBV6-5
clone size: few
CDR3 protein: CASSYTGTGAQPQHF
CDR3 DNA: TGTGCCAGCAGTTACACGGGGACAGGCGCTCAGCCCCAGCATTTT

J gene: TRBJ2-7
D gene: NA
V gene: TRBV20-1
clone size: NA
CDR3 protein: CSAIRAPSYEQYF
CDR3 DNA: TGCAGTGCTATCCGGGCGCCTTCCTACGAGCAGTACTTC

J gene: TRBJ1-6
D gene: NA
V gene: TRBV10-3
clone size: few
CDR3 protein: CAAKGQGGFSPLHF
CDR3 DNA: TGTGCCGCCAAGGGGCAGGGTGGGTTTTCACCCCTCCACTTT

J gene: TRBJ1-1
D gene: NA
V gene: TRBV10-3
clone size: NA
CDR3 protein: CAISEMSSNSEAFF
CDR3 DNA: TGTGCCATCAGTGAGATGAGCTCTAACTCTGAAGCTTTCTTT

J gene: TRBJ1-1
D gene: NA
V gene: TRBV7-9
clone size: few
CDR3 protein: CASSPTPGQRTSSEAFF
CDR3 DNA: TGTGCCAGCAGCCCCACCCCTGGACAGAGAACTAGCAGTGAAGCTTTCTTT

J gene: TRBJ2-7
D gene: NA
V gene: TRBV6-1
clone size: few
CDR3 protein: CASRGGRGSSYEQYF
CDR3 DNA: TGTGCCAGCAGGGGGGGTCGGGGAAGCTCCTACGAGCAGTACTTC

J gene: TRBJ2-7
D gene: NA
V gene: TRBV10-3
clone size: many
CDR3 protein: CAIKRGAYEQYF
CDR3 DNA: TGTGCCATCAAACGGGGTGCCTACGAGCAGTACTTC

J gene: TRBJ2-7
D gene: NA
V gene: TRBV6-5
clone size: few
CDR3 protein: CASSYSGVNPSSYEQYF
CDR3 DNA: TGTGCCAGCAGTTACTCTGGCGTAAACCCTAGCTCCTACGAGCAGTACTTC

J gene: TRBJ2-7
D gene: TRBD1
V gene: TRBV20-1
clone size: few
CDR3 protein: CSAKLGQAYEQYF
CDR3 DNA: TGCAGTGCTAAACTAGGACAGGCCTACGAGCAGTACTTC

J gene: TRBJ2-7
D gene: NA
V gene: TRBV25-1
clone size: NA
CDR3 protein: CASSGASDSSYEQYF
CDR3 DNA: TGTGCCAGCAGTGGAGCTAGCGATAGCTCCTACGAGCAGTACTTC

J gene: TRBJ1-6
D gene: NA
V gene: TRBV10-3
clone size: few
CDR3 protein: CAISSGTLDSPLHF
CDR3 DNA: TGTGCCATCAGTTCCGGGACTCTAGATTCACCCCTCCACTTT

J gene: TRBJ1-6
D gene: TRBD1
V gene: TRBV27
clone size: NA
CDR3 protein: CASSSRGRDRGNSPLHF
CDR3 DNA: TGTGCCAGCAGTTCACGGGGCCGGGACAGGGGGAATTCACCCCTCCACTTT

J gene: TRBJ1-1
D gene: NA
V gene: TRBV18
clone size: NA
CDR3 protein: CASSEGLGGEAFF
CDR3 DNA: TGTGCCAGCTCAGAGGGATTGGGGGGTGAAGCTTTCTTT